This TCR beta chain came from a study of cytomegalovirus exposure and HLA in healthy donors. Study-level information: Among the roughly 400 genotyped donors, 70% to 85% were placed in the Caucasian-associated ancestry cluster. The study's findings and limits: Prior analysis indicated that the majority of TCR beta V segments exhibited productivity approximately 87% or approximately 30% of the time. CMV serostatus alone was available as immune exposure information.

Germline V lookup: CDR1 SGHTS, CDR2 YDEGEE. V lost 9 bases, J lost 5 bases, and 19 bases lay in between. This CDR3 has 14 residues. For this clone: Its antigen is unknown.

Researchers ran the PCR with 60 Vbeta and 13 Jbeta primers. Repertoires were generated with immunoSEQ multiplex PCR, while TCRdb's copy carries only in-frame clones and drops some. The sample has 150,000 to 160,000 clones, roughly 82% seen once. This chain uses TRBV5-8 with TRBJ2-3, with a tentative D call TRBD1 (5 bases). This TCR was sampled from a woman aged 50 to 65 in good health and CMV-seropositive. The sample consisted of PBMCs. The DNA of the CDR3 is TGTGCCACAAGGGGCCTAGGACACGGAGATACGCAGTATTTT. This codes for CATRGLGHGDTQYF.